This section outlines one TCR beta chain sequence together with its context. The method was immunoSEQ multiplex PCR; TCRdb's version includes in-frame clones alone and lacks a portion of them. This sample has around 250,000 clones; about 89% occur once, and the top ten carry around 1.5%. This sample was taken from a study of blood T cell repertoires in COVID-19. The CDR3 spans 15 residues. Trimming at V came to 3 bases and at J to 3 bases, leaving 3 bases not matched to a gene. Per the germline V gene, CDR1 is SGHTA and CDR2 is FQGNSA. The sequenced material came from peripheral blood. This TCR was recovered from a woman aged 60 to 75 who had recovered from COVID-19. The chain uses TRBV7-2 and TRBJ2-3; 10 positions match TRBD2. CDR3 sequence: CASSFGTSATDTQYF. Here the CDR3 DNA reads TGTGCCAGCAGCTTCGGGACTAGCGCTACAGATACGCAGTATTTT.